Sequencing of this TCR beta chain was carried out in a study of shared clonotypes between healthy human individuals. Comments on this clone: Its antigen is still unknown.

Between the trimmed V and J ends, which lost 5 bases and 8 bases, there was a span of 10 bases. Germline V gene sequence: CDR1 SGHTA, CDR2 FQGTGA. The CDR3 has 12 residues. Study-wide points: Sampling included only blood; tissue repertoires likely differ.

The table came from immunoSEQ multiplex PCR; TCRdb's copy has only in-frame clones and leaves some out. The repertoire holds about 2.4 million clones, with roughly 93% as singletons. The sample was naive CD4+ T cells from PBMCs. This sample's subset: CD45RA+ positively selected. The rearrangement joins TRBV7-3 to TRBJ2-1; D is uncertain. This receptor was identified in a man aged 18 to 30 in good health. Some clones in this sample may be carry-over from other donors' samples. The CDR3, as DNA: TGTGCCAGCAGCCTACTACGGGATGAGCAGTTCTTC. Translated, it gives CASSLLRDEQFF.